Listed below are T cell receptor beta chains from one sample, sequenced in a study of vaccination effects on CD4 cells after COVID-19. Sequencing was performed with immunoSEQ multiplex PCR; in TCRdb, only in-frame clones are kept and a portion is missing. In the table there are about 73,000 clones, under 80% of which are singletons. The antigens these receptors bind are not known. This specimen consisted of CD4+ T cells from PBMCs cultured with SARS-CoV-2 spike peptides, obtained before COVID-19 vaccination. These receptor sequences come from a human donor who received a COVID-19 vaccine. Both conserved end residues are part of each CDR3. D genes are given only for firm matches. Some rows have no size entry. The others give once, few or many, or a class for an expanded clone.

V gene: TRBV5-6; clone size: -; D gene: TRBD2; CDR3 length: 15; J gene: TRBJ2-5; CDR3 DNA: TGTGCCAGCAGCGTTTGGACTAGCGCGGGGGAGACCCAGTACTTC; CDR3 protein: CASSVWTSAGETQYF
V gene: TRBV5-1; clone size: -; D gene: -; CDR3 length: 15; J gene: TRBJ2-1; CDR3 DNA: TGCGCCAGCAGCTTGGCCCCAGGTTCTTACAATGAGCAGTTCTTC; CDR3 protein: CASSLAPGSYNEQFF
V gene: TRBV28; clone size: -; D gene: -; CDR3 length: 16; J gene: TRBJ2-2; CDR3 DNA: TGTGCCAGCACATCCATGTTCAGGCTTAACACCGGGGAGCTGTTTTTT; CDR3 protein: CASTSMFRLNTGELFF
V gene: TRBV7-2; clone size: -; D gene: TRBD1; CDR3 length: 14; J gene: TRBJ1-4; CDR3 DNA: TGTGCCAGCAAGGACAGGCTTACTAATGAAAAACTGTTTTTT; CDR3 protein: CASKDRLTNEKLFF
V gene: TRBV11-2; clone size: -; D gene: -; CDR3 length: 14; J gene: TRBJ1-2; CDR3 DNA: TGTGCCAGCAGCTTAGGGGGGGTTAACTATGGCTACACCTTC; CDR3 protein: CASSLGGVNYGYTF
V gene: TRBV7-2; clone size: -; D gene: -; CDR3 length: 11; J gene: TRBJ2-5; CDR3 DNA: TGTGCCAGCAGCTCCGTCGAGACCCAGTACTTC; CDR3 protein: CASSSVETQYF
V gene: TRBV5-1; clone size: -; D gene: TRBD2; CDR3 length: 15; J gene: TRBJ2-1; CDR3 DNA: TGCGCCAGCAGAAATTGGGCGGGGGGTCGCAATGAGCAGTTCTTC; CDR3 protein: CASRNWAGGRNEQFF
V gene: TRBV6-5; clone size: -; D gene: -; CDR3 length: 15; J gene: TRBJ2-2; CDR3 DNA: TGTGCCAGCAGTTACTCGCGGCAGGGAAGGGGGGAGCTGTTTTTT; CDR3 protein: CASSYSRQGRGELFF
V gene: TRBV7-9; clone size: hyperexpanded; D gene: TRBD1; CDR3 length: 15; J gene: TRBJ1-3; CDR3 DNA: TGTGCCAGCAGCCAAGGGACAGGGGATCGGAACACCATATATTTT; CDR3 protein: CASSQGTGDRNTIYF
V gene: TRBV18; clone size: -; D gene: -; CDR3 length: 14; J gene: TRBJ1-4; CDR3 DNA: TGTGCCAGCTCACCGCAGGGGTTAGGTGAAAAACTGTTTTTT; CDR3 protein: CASSPQGLGEKLFF
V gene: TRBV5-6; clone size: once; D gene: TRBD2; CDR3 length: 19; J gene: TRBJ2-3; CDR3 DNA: TGTGCCAGCAGCTTGGATCGCCAGCGGGGGGGCCTAAGCACAGATACGCAGTATTTT; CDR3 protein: CASSLDRQRGGLSTDTQYF
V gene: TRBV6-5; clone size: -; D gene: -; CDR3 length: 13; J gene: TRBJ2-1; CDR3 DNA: TGTGCCAGCAGTTATAGGGACCGACGGAAGCAGTTCTTC; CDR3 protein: CASSYRDRRKQFF
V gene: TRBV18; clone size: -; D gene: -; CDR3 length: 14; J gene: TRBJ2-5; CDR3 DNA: TGTGCCAGCTCCCCGGGAATCCAGCAAGAGACCCAGTACTTC; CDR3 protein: CASSPGIQQETQYF
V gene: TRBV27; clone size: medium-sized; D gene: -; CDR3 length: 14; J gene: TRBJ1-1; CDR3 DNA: TGTGCCAGCAGCGGGCGGGCCCGTTTGGGGGAAGCTTTCTTT; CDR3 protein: CASSGRARLGEAFF
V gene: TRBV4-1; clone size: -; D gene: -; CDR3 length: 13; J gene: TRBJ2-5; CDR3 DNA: TGCGCCAGCAGCCGCTTACTCGGTGAGACCCAGTACTTC; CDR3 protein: CASSRLLGETQYF
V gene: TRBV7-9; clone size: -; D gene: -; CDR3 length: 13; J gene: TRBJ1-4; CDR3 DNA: TGTGCCAGCAGCTCCTACACGACTGAAAAACTGTTTTTT; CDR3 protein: CASSSYTTEKLFF
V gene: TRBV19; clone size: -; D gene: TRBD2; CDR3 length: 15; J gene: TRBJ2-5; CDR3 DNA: TGTGCCAGTAGTATGTGGGAGCGGGGTAGAGAGACCCAGTACTTC; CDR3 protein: CASSMWERGRETQYF
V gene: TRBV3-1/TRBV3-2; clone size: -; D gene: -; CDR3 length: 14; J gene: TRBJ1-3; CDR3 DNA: TGTGCCAGCAGCCAAGCATCGGGTGGAAACACCATATATTTT; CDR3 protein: CASSQASGGNTIYF
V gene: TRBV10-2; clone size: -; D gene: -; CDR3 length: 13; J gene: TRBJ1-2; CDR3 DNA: TGCGCCAGCAGTGGATCAGGGGCGTATGGCTACACCTTC; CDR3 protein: CASSGSGAYGYTF
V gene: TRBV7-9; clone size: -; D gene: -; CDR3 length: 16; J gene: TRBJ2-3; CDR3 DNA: TGTGCCAGCAGCCGGGGGGCAGGGACAAACACAGATACGCAGTATTTT; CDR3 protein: CASSRGAGTNTDTQYF
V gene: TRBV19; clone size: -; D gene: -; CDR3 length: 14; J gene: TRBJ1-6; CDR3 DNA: TGTGCCAGTAGTACAGGGTCCTATAATTCACCCCTCCACTTT; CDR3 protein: CASSTGSYNSPLHF
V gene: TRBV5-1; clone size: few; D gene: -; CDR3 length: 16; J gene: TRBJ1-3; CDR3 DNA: TGCGCCAGCAGCTTGGCGTCGGGGATCTCTGGAAACACCATATATTTT; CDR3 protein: CASSLASGISGNTIYF
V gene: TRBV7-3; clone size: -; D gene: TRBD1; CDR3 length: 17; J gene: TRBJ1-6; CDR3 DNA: TGTGCCAGCAGCTTAACTCCGTTCGCAGGGGGTTATTCACCCCTCCACTTT; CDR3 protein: CASSLTPFAGGYSPLHF
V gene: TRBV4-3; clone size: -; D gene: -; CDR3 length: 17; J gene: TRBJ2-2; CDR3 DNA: TGCGCCAGCACCAAAAGAAGAGGGGGTCAGAACACCGGGGAGCTGTTTTTT; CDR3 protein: CASTKRRGGQNTGELFF